The TCR beta chain under discussion was sequenced for a study of blood T cell repertoires in COVID-19. Participants had their cohort set by participant-reported clinical history. Method: immunoSEQ multiplex PCR; TCRdb's copy keeps in-frame clones and lacks some. There are a few hundred thousand clones in the sample; about 86% occur only once, and about 4% lies in the top ten. The J segment lost 4 bases and the V segment lost 10 bases, leaving 5 bases of the junction unmatched. Germline lookup yields CDR1 ENHRY and CDR2 SYGVKD. The CDR3 is made up of 12 amino acids. The receptor's source is a woman in her twenties or thirties who had been exposed to COVID-19. Material for sequencing was PBMCs or T cells enriched from blood (not recorded which). V is TRBV10-3 and J is TRBJ1-2; 8 bases align to TRBD1. The CDR3 DNA reads as TGTGCCAACGGACAGGGAGGCTATGGCTACACCTTC. Encoded protein: CANGQGGYGYTF.